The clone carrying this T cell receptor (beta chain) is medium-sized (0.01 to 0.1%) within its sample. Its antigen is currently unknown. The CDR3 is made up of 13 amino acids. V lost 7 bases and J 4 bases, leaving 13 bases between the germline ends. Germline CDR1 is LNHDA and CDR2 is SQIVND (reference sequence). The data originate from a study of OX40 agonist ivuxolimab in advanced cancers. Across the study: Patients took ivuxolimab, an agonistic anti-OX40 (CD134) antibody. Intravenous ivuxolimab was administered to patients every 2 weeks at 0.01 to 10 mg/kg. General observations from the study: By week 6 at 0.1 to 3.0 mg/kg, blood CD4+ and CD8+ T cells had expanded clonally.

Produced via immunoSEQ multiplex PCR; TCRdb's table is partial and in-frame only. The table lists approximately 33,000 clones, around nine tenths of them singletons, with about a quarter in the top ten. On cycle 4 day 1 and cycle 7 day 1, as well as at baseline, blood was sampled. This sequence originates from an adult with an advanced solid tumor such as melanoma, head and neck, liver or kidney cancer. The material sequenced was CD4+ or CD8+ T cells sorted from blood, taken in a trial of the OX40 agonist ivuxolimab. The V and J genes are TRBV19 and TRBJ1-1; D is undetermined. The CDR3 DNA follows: TGTGCCAGTACAATCGGTATTAGCACTGAAGCTTTCTTT. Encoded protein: CASTIGISTEAFF. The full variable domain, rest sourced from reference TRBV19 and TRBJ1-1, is DGGITQSPKYLFRKEGQNVTLSCEQNLNHDAMYWYRQDPGQGLRLIYYSQIVNDFQKGDIAEGYSVSREKKESFPLTVTSAQKNPTAFYLCASTIGISTEAFFGQGTRLTVV.